This T cell receptor beta chain was identified during a study of Graves' ophthalmopathy and Graves' hyperthyroidism. Study information: Peripheral blood was obtained at first diagnosis, ahead of any treatment.

The V end was cut by 7 bases, the J end by 7 bases, with 19 bases between. Germline V CDR1 and CDR2: MNHEY, SVGAGI. This CDR3 spans 14 amino acids. This clonotype showed up many times. As the template, RNA transcripts were used to amplify TCR beta CDR3 regions. The authors performed first-round RT-PCR with HTBI primers and then a second-round multiplex PCR. TCRdb fed the multiplex PCR reads into MiXCR, producing one record per CDR3 protein. This sample yields over 200,000 distinct CDR3 sequences, of which approximately 29% are seen a single time; around 9.8% belongs to the top ten. The specimen sequenced was peripheral blood. This chain joins TRBV6-5 and TRBJ2-5; D might be TRBD2 (6 bases). This receptor was taken from a man in his forties or fifties with Graves' ophthalmopathy. The CDR3 region is CASILDYGSVTQYF. Here the CDR3 DNA reads TGTGCCAGCATATTGGACTACGGATCGGTGACCCAGTACTTC.